This passage covers 8 T cell receptor beta chains from one sample sequenced in a study of response to subunit inactivated influenza vaccine. MiXCR, applied by TCRdb to the RT-PCR reads, yields one record per CDR3 protein. The data contain around 570,000 distinct CDR3 sequences, approximately 10% of them seen just once; the ten biggest clones take up approximately 10%. This same sample was also taken into another study, of T cells expressing NK-cell markers. As reported in that work: Making the TCR beta cDNA relied on 5'RACE template switching with UMIs.

The sample in question was PBMCs from blood, obtained on the day of vaccination. Receptor source: a man between 45 and 60 years old who received an inactivated influenza vaccine.

CDR3 amino acids: CASSRTGGLGTDTQYF. CDR3 coding DNA: TGCGCCAGCAGTCGAACAGGAGGGCTGGGCACAGATACGCAGTATTTT. This sequence joins TRBV23-1 and TRBJ2-3; D is perhaps TRBD2 (6 bases). TRBV23-1 is treated as an ORF (open reading frame) with a function not yet certain. V shed 4 bases and J shed 1 base, with 15 bases lying between them. The CDR3 runs to 16 residues.

The rearrangement uses TRBV4-2 and TRBJ2-1, with 11 bases fitting TRBD2. Germline trimming cut 0 bases from V and 7 bases from J; bases unmatched to any gene: 8. The CDR3 extends over 17 amino acids. Germline V gene lookup returns CDR1 LGHNA and CDR2 YNFKEQ. The CDR3 loop is CASSQELAGGSRNEQFF. The CDR3 DNA is TGTGCCAGCAGCCAAGAGCTAGCGGGAGGATCCAGGAATGAGCAGTTCTTC.

This clonotype came up many times. This rearrangement joins TRBV12-3 or TRBV12-4 to TRBJ2-5; TRBD2 is a possible D gene (5 bases). Deletions cut 2 bases from V and 2 bases from J, with 9 bases between. The CDR3 consists of 14 residues. CDR3 sequence (DNA): TGTGCCAGCAGTTTAAGGGAGAGACAAGAGACCCAGTACTTC. It translates to CASSLRERQETQYF.

The CDR3 is CASSGQVGGNTEAFF. The CDR3 DNA reads TGTGCCAGCAGCGGACAGGTCGGGGGGAACACTGAAGCTTTCTTT. This chain connects TRBV6-1 to TRBJ1-1, with 7 bases that match TRBD1. With V trimmed by 6 bases and J by 1 base, 8 bases remained unmatched. Germline assignment: CDR1 MNHNS and CDR2 SASEGT. This CDR3 is built from 15 residues.

This clonotype occurred a few times. The chain recombines TRBV6-5 with TRBJ2-5; D is unclear. Germline V gene sequence: CDR1 MNHEY, CDR2 SVGAGI. Between the trimmed V and J ends, which lost 2 bases and 1 base, there was a span of 11 bases. This CDR3 has 15 residues. The CDR3 nucleotides read TGTGCCAGCAGTTACAGCATGAACAGCCAAGAGACCCAGTACTTC. Translation gives CASSYSMNSQETQYF.

The V gene is TRBV20-1, the J gene TRBJ2-6; 7 bases map to TRBD1. This CDR3 comprises 15 residues. The germline CDR1 and CDR2 sequences are DFQATT and SNEGSKA (reference sequence). After removal of 3 bases from V and 2 bases from J, the junction contained 4 bases not matched to a gene. As DNA, the CDR3 is TGCAGTGCTAGGGCCACAGGGGCTGGGGCCAACGTCCTGACTTTC. Amino acid sequence: CSARATGAGANVLTF.

This clonotype was detected a few times. The chain uses TRBV5-1 and TRBJ2-5; D is uncertain. V shed 0 bases and J shed 1 base, with 16 bases lying between them. The CDR3 runs 17 residues. Germline CDR1 SGHRS, CDR2 YFSETQ. The CDR3, as DNA: TGCGCCAGCAGCTTGGATGGACCGCGAAACTTCCAAGAGACCCAGTACTTC. Protein product: CASSLDGPRNFQETQYF.

V is TRBV9 and J is TRBJ2-1; 10 bases align to TRBD1. Germline loops: CDR1 SGDLS, CDR2 YYNGEE. This CDR3 spans 16 amino acids. V trimming: 3 bases; J trimming: 8 bases; junction bases outside the gene matches: 11. In DNA, the CDR3 is TGTGCCAGCAGCGGATTAGTGGACAGGGGGTCAGATGAGCAGTTCTTC. It yields the protein CASSGLVDRGSDEQFF.